This entry concerns a single T cell receptor beta chain. Its specificity is unknown. Trimming took 6 bases from V and 0 from J, leaving 12 bases between them. The V gene's germline CDR1 is MNHEY and CDR2 SMNVEV (reference sequence). This CDR3 region has 14 residues. This sample is part of a study of cytomegalovirus exposure and HLA in healthy donors. Study outcomes and limitations: Later on, an analysis tied 15,000 to 20,000 TCR beta sequences to HLA alleles at 0.05 false discovery rate. A later analysis, which compared TCR beta chains of equal frequency, found the HLA-associated ones more clonally expanded. Donors were assumed by presence/absence analyses to have roughly uniform sequencing depth. Apparent HLA restriction characterized most CMV-associated TCR beta chains in a later analysis.

PCR primers comprised 60 Vbeta and 13 Jbeta primers. Here immunoSEQ multiplex PCR was the method, and the copy in TCRdb shows in-frame clones only, minus some. This sample contains over 120,000 clones. Sequences were obtained from PBMCs. The chain carries TRBV27 and TRBJ2-7; D remains ambiguous. The receptor was isolated from a male donor in good health and CMV-seronegative. CDR3 nucleotides: TGTGCCAGCAGACTAATGACTGGCTCCTACGAGCAGTACTTC. It yields the protein CASRLMTGSYEQYF.